The clone carrying this TCR beta chain was seen only a few times. Per the original methods: Counts of nucleated cells, estimated from reference gene primer amplification, were obtained. TCRdb keeps only in-frame clones here, not all; method: immunoSEQ multiplex PCR. The D gene and trimming were derived from the DNA, and the V and J assignments and clone size from that table. The table has 60,000 or so clones, 84% seen once; the top ten hold 10% to 15%. This entry is derived from a study of blood T cell repertoires in COVID-19. Across the whole study: Samples came from the United States, Italy and Spain, spanning acute and convalescent COVID-19. Sources were T cells, B-cell-depleted T cells, or PBMCs; the material itself was cDNA or gDNA.

The CDR3 sequence is 15 residues long. Trimming removed 6 bases at V and 0 bases at J, with 12 bases between. Germline V gene data show CDR1 as MNHEY and CDR2 as SVGAGI. The sequencing input was peripheral blood. This receptor was obtained from a woman aged 80 or over with acute or convalescent COVID-19. The gene calls are TRBV6-5 and TRBJ1-5; D is perhaps TRBD1 (5 bases). CDR3 nucleotides: TGTGCCAGCAGACCCCGACAGCTTAGCAATCAGCCCCAGCATTTT. It is translated as CASRPRQLSNQPQHF.